The 18 T cell receptor beta chains reported below all come from one sample, sequenced in a study of identical twins. TCRdb reanalysed the 5' RACE reads using MiXCR and keeps one entry per CDR3 protein. Among about 890,000 distinct CDR3 sequences, 12% were seen once, and the ten largest hold around 1.5%. This sample was also put to use in a study of yellow fever vaccine responses in identical twins.

Sequencing was carried out using PBMCs. The receptors here all came from a woman aged 18-29 years in good health.

This clonotype appeared a few times. A much larger clone lies one base from this, so it may be a read error. The rearrangement links TRBV27 to TRBJ1-5; D not certain. Per the germline V gene, CDR1 is MNHEY and CDR2 is SMNVEV (reference sequence). V lost 3 bases and J 4 bases, leaving 7 bases between the germline ends. The CDR3 is 13 amino acids. CDR3 loop: CASSFGRNQPQHF. CDR3 nucleotides: TGTGCCAGCAGTTTCGGGAGAAATCAGCCCCAGCATTTT.

In its sample, this clonotype was seen many times. J is TRBJ2-1 and V is TRBV29-1; unclear D gene. The germline V gene encodes CDR1 SQVTM and CDR2 ANQGSEA. The CDR3 extends over 10 amino acids. Trimming removed 4 bases at V and 5 bases at J, with 3 bases between. CDR3: CSVGNNEQFF. Written as DNA, the CDR3 is TGCAGCGTTGGGAACAATGAGCAGTTCTTC.

This clonotype was seen many times. The chain has TRBV15 and TRBJ2-1; 8 bases are a match to TRBD1. V gave up 2 bases and J gave up 1 base; unmatched junction bases: 1. Germline CDR1 and CDR2: LNHNV and YYDKDF (reference sequence). This CDR3 region has 15 residues. As DNA, the CDR3 is TGTGCCACCAGCAGACAGGGGGCTTCCTACAATGAGCAGTTCTTC. Translation: CATSRQGASYNEQFF.

There are a few counts of this clonotype. This chain links TRBV11-2 with TRBJ2-1; TRBD1 agrees at 7 bases. The CDR3 contains 16 residues. V gave up 4 bases and J gave up 0 bases; unmatched junction bases: 6. Per germline, CDR1 SGHAT and CDR2 FQNNGV. The CDR3, as DNA: TGTGCCAGCAGCTCCATCGACAGGGCCTCCTACAATGAGCAGTTCTTC. It is translated as CASSSIDRASYNEQFF.

The rearrangement joins TRBV11-2 to TRBJ1-3, with D unresolved. The length of the CDR3 is 15 residues. Germline V gene data show CDR1 as SGHAT and CDR2 as FQNNGV. V lost 1 base to trimming and J lost 3 bases, with 10 bases between them. This CDR3 is CASSLVPGGGNTIYF. CDR3 sequence (DNA): TGTGCCAGCAGCTTAGTTCCGGGAGGTGGAAACACCATATATTTT.

This clonotype was counted a few times. The J gene is TRBJ1-4, the V gene TRBV4-1, with no clear D. Germline V gene data show CDR1 as MGHRA and CDR2 as YSYEKL. The CDR3 loop spans 12 amino acids. Trimming left V 1 base short and J 11 bases short, with 8 bases between. The CDR3 region has the DNA TGCGCCAGCAGCCAAGTCGGCGGGAAACTGTTTTTT. Translated, it gives CASSQVGGKLFF.

V usage is TRBV10-2 and J usage is TRBJ2-3; no clear D gene. Germline-derived CDR1 and CDR2 are WSHSY and SAAADI. V lost 0 bases, J lost 3 bases, and 10 bases lay in between. The CDR3 contains 15 residues. CDR3 residues: CASSESPFGTDTQYF. CDR3 nucleotide sequence: TGCGCCAGCAGTGAGTCCCCCTTCGGTACAGATACGCAGTATTTT.

The gene calls are TRBV7-2 and TRBJ2-7, with 14 bases that match TRBD2. The CDR3 spans 14 residues. V shed 3 bases and J 12 bases; nucleotides not matched to a gene: 7. Germline V gene data show CDR1 as SGHTA and CDR2 as FQGNSA. The CDR3 spells CASSLGLAGVSVYF. For the CDR3, the DNA is TGTGCCAGCAGCTTGGGACTAGCGGGAGTCTCCGTGTACTTC.

This chain links TRBV11-2 with TRBJ2-5, with D tentatively TRBD1 (5 bases). CDR1 SGHAT and CDR2 FQNNGV come from the germline V gene. Trimming took 2 bases from V and 0 from J, leaving 10 bases between them. The CDR3 is 15 amino acids. CDR3 sequence (DNA): TGTGCCAGCAGCTTAAAAAACAGGAACCAAGAGACCCAGTACTTC. As protein: CASSLKNRNQETQYF.

There are a few counts of this clonotype. The rearrangement uses TRBV12-3 or TRBV12-4 and TRBJ1-1; no clear D. CDR3 length: 14 amino acids. V lost 3 bases and J 3 bases, leaving 11 bases between the germline ends. The CDR3 reads CASSFSSGYTEAFF. The CDR3 region has the DNA TGTGCCAGCAGTTTTAGTTCAGGCTACACTGAAGCTTTCTTT.

CDR3 bases: TGTGCCATCAGTGAGTCGACATTAGATACTAGCGGTTACACCGGGGAGCTGTTTTTT. This codes for CAISESTLDTSGYTGELFF. This chain links TRBV10-3 with TRBJ2-2; 8 bases agree with TRBD2. This CDR3 comprises 19 residues. Per germline, CDR1 ENHRY and CDR2 SYGVKD. V shed 0 bases, J shed 3 bases, and the junction held 12 bases outside the gene matches.

The J gene is TRBJ2-7, the V gene TRBV5-1; 8 bases fit TRBD1. Looked up from germline, CDR1 is SGHRS and CDR2 is YFSETQ. Trimming cost V 0 bases and J 0 bases; bases outside gene matches: 2. The CDR3 spans 15 residues. The CDR3 DNA is TGCGCCAGCAGCTTGGGGACAGGGAGCTCCTACGAGCAGTACGTC. Its translation is CASSLGTGSSYEQYV.

This clonotype was detected only a few times. This rearrangement joins TRBV3-1 to TRBJ1-6, with D uncertain. This CDR3 has 15 residues. Germline CDR1 is LGHDT and CDR2 is YNNKEL (reference sequence). V lost 3 bases and J 6 bases, leaving 12 bases between the germline ends. Written as DNA, the CDR3 is TGTGCCAGCAGCCAGGCCAGTCGGGGTAATTCACCCCTCCACTTT. It codes for CASSQASRGNSPLHF.

The V call is TRBV5-5, the J call TRBJ2-1; 8 bases line up with TRBD1. The CDR3 runs 13 residues. Per germline, CDR1 SGHKS and CDR2 YYEKEE (reference sequence). V dropped 0 bases and J dropped 9; count of bases not matched to a gene: 2. CDR3 DNA sequence: TGTGCCAGCAGCTTGGGGACAGGGATTGAGCAGTTCTTC. It is translated as CASSLGTGIEQFF.

The CDR3 nucleotides are TGTGCCAGCAGTGAATTTACCCTGGAGGAGCAGTACTTC. Protein product: CASSEFTLEEQYF. The rearrangement joins TRBV25-1 to TRBJ2-7; no clear D gene. V was pared by 1 base and J by 7 bases, with 11 bases between. This CDR3 is built from 13 residues. Per germline, CDR1 MGHDK and CDR2 SYGVNS.

The chain carries TRBV5-1 and TRBJ2-3, with 9 bases identical to TRBD2. V was pared by 4 bases and J by 4 bases, with 13 bases of the junction left unmatched. Germline V gene data show CDR1 as SGHRS and CDR2 as YFSETQ. The CDR3 contains 17 residues. The CDR3 DNA follows: TGCGCCAGCAGCGATTCCTTGGGCGGGGGGGCCGCAGATACGCAGTATTTT. It codes for CASSDSLGGGAADTQYF.

Only a few counts were recorded for this clonotype. V usage is TRBV12-3 or TRBV12-4 and J usage is TRBJ2-1; D tentatively fits TRBD1 or TRBD2 (5 bases each). This CDR3 contains 15 residues. V lost 6 bases to trimming and J lost 4 bases, with 16 bases between them. CDR3 DNA sequence: TGTGCCAGCAGCCCACCGGGACCTCCATACAATGAGCAGTTCTTC. This gives the protein CASSPPGPPYNEQFF.

The CDR3 loop is CASSLVAADTPGGELFF. The CDR3 nucleotides read TGTGCCAGCAGTTTAGTGGCCGCGGACACCCCCGGGGGGGAGCTGTTTTTT. The chain uses TRBV12-3 or TRBV12-4 and TRBJ2-2, with a weak D call TRBD1 (5 bases). The V end was cut by 1 base, the J end by 8 bases, with 20 bases between. The CDR3 has 17 residues.